This TCR beta chain stems from a study of T cell changes during pregnancy in multiple sclerosis. Clones were sequenced by immunoSEQ multiplex PCR, and TCRdb holds only the in-frame ones, with some missing. The sample lists roughly 90,000 clones, roughly 93% seen once, with approximately 4.7% in the top ten. The CDR3 covers 17 residues. Germline values: CDR1 MNHEY, CDR2 SMNVEV (reference sequence). V shed 5 bases and J 1 base; nucleotides not matched to a gene: 9. The input for sequencing was peripheral blood, taken in the first trimester of pregnancy. This TCR derives from a female donor with multiple sclerosis, enrolled in a pregnancy study. J is TRBJ1-5 and V is TRBV27, with 9 bases identical to TRBD1. The chain's CDR3 is CASSQGTGPGSNQPQHF. CDR3 sequence (DNA): TGTGCCAGCAGTCAAGGGACAGGGCCTGGGAGCAATCAGCCCCAGCATTTT.